These 6 T cell receptor beta chains originate from one sample sequenced in a study of immune evolution from preneoplasia to lung adenocarcinoma. Some clones are missing from TCRdb's copy, which holds only in-frame ones; the method was immunoSEQ multiplex PCR. The profile shows thousands of clones, around four fifths of them singletons. Sequencing was performed on FFPE adjacent normal lung tissue. These receptor sequences come from a donor at least 70 years old with lung adenocarcinoma.

The chain links TRBV28 to TRBJ2-5, with a tentative D call TRBD1 (6 bases). Germline loops: CDR1 MDHEN, CDR2 SYDVKM. The ends were cut back, 6 bases at V and 5 bases at J, with 13 bases in the middle. CDR3 length: 13 amino acids. CDR3 protein: CASRRQAGETQYF. DNA for the CDR3: TGTGCCAGCAGGCGACAGGCAGGGGAGACCCAGTACTTC.

The chain is built from TRBV19 and TRBJ1-5, with D hard to call. Germline values: CDR1 LNHDA, CDR2 SQIVND (reference sequence). The CDR3 consists of 14 residues. The germline V and J ends were trimmed by 6 bases and 6 bases, with 15 bases remaining between them. The CDR3 DNA is TGTGCCAGTAGCCAAAACGTAGTCAGTCAGCCCCAGCATTTT. Translating gives CASSQNVVSQPQHF.

The chain employs TRBV28 and TRBJ1-2; 9 bases agree with TRBD1. V was pared by 7 bases and J by 4 bases, with 7 bases of the junction left unmatched. The CDR3 contains 14 residues. The germline V gene has CDR1 MDHEN and CDR2 SYDVKM. In DNA form, the CDR3 reads TGTGCCAGCACTCCGGGACAGGGAGGCTATGGCTACACCTTC. Encoded protein: CASTPGQGGYGYTF.

The chain carries TRBV30 and TRBJ1-1; maybe TRBD1 (5 bases). CDR1 GTSNPN and CDR2 SVGIG come from the germline V gene (reference sequence). CDR3 length equals 13 residues. V dropped 0 bases and J dropped 4 bases, with 9 bases sitting between them. The CDR3 protein is CAWSVGGGTEAFF. CDR3 nucleotides: TGTGCCTGGAGTGTTGGGGGGGGCACTGAAGCTTTCTTT.

This clone was picked up one time. The chain couples TRBV7-9 to TRBJ2-5; D is unclear. The CDR3 is made up of 15 amino acids. Germline assignment: CDR1 SEHNR and CDR2 FQNEAQ (reference sequence). The V end lost 1 base, the J end lost 5 bases, and 14 bases lay between the germline ends. The CDR3 sequence: CASSLEGGNRETQYF. CDR3 nucleotide sequence: TGTGCCAGCAGCTTAGAGGGCGGCAATAGGGAGACCCAGTACTTC.

This clone came up a few times. This chain links TRBV19 with TRBJ2-2, with 10 bases that match TRBD2. CDR1 and CDR2 (germline): LNHDA, SQIVND (reference sequence). V lost 7 bases to trimming and J lost 1 base; unmatched junction nucleotides: 3. The CDR3 loop spans 15 amino acids. CDR3 region: CASTGLAENTGELFF. The CDR3, as DNA: TGTGCCAGTACCGGACTAGCGGAGAACACCGGGGAGCTGTTTTTT.